Listed here is a single T cell receptor (beta chain). Its antigen is as yet unknown. Time point of the sample: baseline pretreatment blood. Treatment given: 15 Gy SBRT to primary tumor, nephrectomy 4 weeks later. Serial blood draws occurred at baseline and 2 and 4 weeks post-SBRT. The tumor was a clear cell renal cell carcinoma. Data came from immunoSEQ multiplex PCR; TCRdb stores just in-frame clones and leaves some out. The table includes 130,000 or so clones, 70% to 90% detected once. V was pared by 6 bases and J by 5 bases, with 4 bases of the junction left unmatched. Germline CDR1 reads ENHRY; CDR2 reads SYGVKD. The CDR3 totals 13 residues. The data are from a study of radiation and T cells in renal cell carcinoma. Study at large: Nephrectomy followed 15 Gy stereotactic body radiation by 4 weeks. Study-wide findings and caveats: No pretreatment tumor biopsies were available for baseline clonotypes.

Source: blood, taken from a patient whose treatment included radiotherapy and nephrectomy. V usage is TRBV10-3 and J usage is TRBJ2-7; 10 nucleotides agree with TRBD1. The receptor was derived from a woman aged 50 to 60 with renal cell carcinoma. As DNA, the CDR3 is TGTGCCATCAGCGGGACAGGGGACGACGAGCAGTACTTC. Protein: CAISGTGDDEQYF.